This TCR beta chain was obtained from a study of CD8 T cells in ankylosing spondylitis. General study findings and limits: The disease-linked clones had a CD8+ phenotype and low blood frequencies. Disease-associated clones were reportedly significantly overrepresented in matched ankylosing spondylitis synovial fluid.

The V and J ends lost 2 bases and 9 bases respectively, with 17 bases between them. Germline values: CDR1 SGHRS, CDR2 YFSETQ. This CDR3 comprises 14 residues. The table lists this clonotype with many counts. What it binds is unknown. Using quantitative 5'-RACE with molecular barcodes, the authors made TCR beta libraries. TCRdb processed the 5' RACE reads anew with MiXCR; each CDR3 protein has one entry. The sample records some 250,000 distinct CDR3 sequences, around 11% being singletons. The chain uses TRBV5-1 and TRBJ2-5; TRBD1 or TRBD2 may be the D gene (5 bases each). This TCR came from a male donor with ankylosing spondylitis or in good health (not recorded which). Material: blood, either unsorted or a sorted T cell fraction (not recorded which). This CDR3 is CASSLRGREKPQYF. CDR3 in DNA: TGCGCCAGCAGCTTAAGGGGACGAGAGAAGCCCCAGTACTTC.